The 7 T cell receptor beta chains listed next were all sequenced from one sample in a study of cytomegalovirus exposure and HLA in healthy donors. 13 Jbeta primers and 60 Vbeta primers were used for the PCR. TCRdb keeps only in-frame clones here, not all; method: immunoSEQ multiplex PCR. The sample records fewer than 140,000 clones, 71% being singletons. Material: PBMCs. These receptors originate from a female donor in good health and CMV-seronegative.

V usage is TRBV27 and J usage is TRBJ2-1; TRBD2 matches at 13 bases. The J segment lost 8 bases and the V segment lost 6 bases, leaving 7 bases of the junction unmatched. Germline V gene data show CDR1 as MNHEY and CDR2 as SMNVEV (reference sequence). The CDR3 sequence is 15 residues long. The CDR3 region has the DNA TGTGCCAGCAGCTCGACTAGCGGGAGGATATATGAGCAGTTCTTC. As protein: CASSSTSGRIYEQFF.

This CDR3 is CAWSEGQVQGTEAFF. The CDR3 bases are TGTGCCTGGAGTGAGGGACAGGTACAGGGCACTGAAGCTTTCTTT. The V and J genes are TRBV30 and TRBJ1-1; 8 bases match TRBD1. Germline V gene lookup returns CDR1 GTSNPN and CDR2 SVGIG (reference sequence). The length of the CDR3 is 15 residues. V trimming: 1 base; J trimming: 4 bases; junction bases outside the gene matches: 8.

The chain is built from TRBV4-1 and TRBJ2-3, with 8 nucleotides matching TRBD2. The CDR3 has 15 residues. The V gene's germline CDR1 is MGHRA and CDR2 YSYEKL. With 3 bases clipped from V and 1 base from J, the junction kept 3 bases outside the gene matches. In nucleotides, the CDR3 is TGCGCCAGCAGCCATTTGACTAGCGGCACAGATACGCAGTATTTT. Amino acid sequence: CASSHLTSGTDTQYF.

By share, this clone counts as medium-sized. The chain couples TRBV7-2 to TRBJ1-2; a possible D gene is TRBD1 (5 bases). Trimming took 3 bases from V and 5 from J, leaving 13 bases between them. This CDR3 region has 14 residues. Looked up from germline, CDR1 is SGHTA and CDR2 is FQGNSA. The CDR3 nucleotides read TGTGCCAGCAGCTTTGGGGCAGGTGGATATGGCTACACCTTC. This sequence encodes CASSFGAGGYGYTF.

The chain couples TRBV9 to TRBJ2-1; 10 positions agree with TRBD2. The CDR3 runs to 17 residues. V shed 4 bases and J 5 bases; nucleotides not matched to a gene: 12. Per the germline V gene, CDR1 is SGDLS and CDR2 is YYNGEE. The CDR3 spells CASSPRPQREGDNEQFF. As DNA, the CDR3 is TGTGCCAGCAGCCCCCGCCCCCAGCGGGAGGGTGACAATGAGCAGTTCTTC.

The chain employs TRBV11-3 and TRBJ2-7; 11 bases are a match to TRBD1. J was trimmed by 4 bases and V by 6 bases; bases with no gene match: 8. This CDR3 has 15 residues. Per the germline V gene, CDR1 is SGHNT and CDR2 is YENEEA. The CDR3, as DNA: TGTGCCAGCAGATTGGACAGGGGGCTGCATTACGAGCAGTACTTC. Translated, it gives CASRLDRGLHYEQYF.

V gene TRBV5-1 combines with J gene TRBJ1-1; possibly TRBD1 for D (6 bases). CDR1 and CDR2 (germline): SGHRS, YFSETQ. The V end lost 0 bases, the J end lost 0 bases, and 12 bases lay between the germline ends. The CDR3 contains 16 residues. The CDR3 DNA reads as TGCGCCAGCAGCTTGGACGGCAGGGGTATGAACACTGAAGCTTTCTTT. It yields the protein CASSLDGRGMNTEAFF.